This passage covers 2 T cell receptor beta chains from one sample sequenced in a study of blood T cell repertoires in COVID-19. The method was immunoSEQ multiplex PCR; TCRdb's version includes in-frame clones alone and lacks a portion of them. The profile covers 100,000 to 150,000 clones, with 88% appearing a single time and 1.5% taken by the ten largest. The sequenced material came from peripheral blood. The receptors derive from a human donor in a cohort sampled during active COVID-19.

The V and J genes are TRBV18 and TRBJ2-7, with TRBD1 matching 7 bases. Germline V CDR1 and CDR2: KGHSH, LQKENI. Trimming cost V 2 bases and J 3 bases; bases outside gene matches: 7. This CDR3 has 15 residues. CDR3 protein: CASSPYRGYIYEQYF. The CDR3, as DNA: TGTGCCAGCTCACCATACAGGGGATATATCTACGAGCAGTACTTC.

J is TRBJ2-1 and V is TRBV25-1; no firm D call. The CDR3 is 12 amino acids. V was pared by 8 bases and J by 2 bases, with 7 bases between. Per the germline V gene, CDR1 is MGHDK and CDR2 is SYGVNS. CDR3 sequence (DNA): TGTGCCAGCGAAACAGCCTACAATGAGCAGTTCTTC. It yields the protein CASETAYNEQFF.